This TCR beta chain was identified during a study of blood T cell repertoires in COVID-19. On the study more broadly: Sources were T cells, B-cell-depleted T cells, or PBMCs; the material itself was cDNA or gDNA.

The V segment lost 3 bases and the J segment 6 bases; nucleotides outside the gene matches: 2. This CDR3 region has 12 residues. Looked up from germline, CDR1 is SGHRS and CDR2 is YFSETQ. On this clone itself: Other DNA sequences in this specimen translate into the identical CDR3.

Measured with immunoSEQ multiplex PCR; TCRdb has only the in-frame clones, and not every one. The sample yields almost 250,000 clones, approximately 85% seen once. The sample was PBMCs or T cells enriched from blood (not recorded which). This TCR was sampled from a woman in her fifties or sixties with acute COVID-19. V usage is TRBV5-1 and J usage is TRBJ1-1; 7 nucleotides match TRBD1. The CDR3 DNA is TGCGCCAGCAGCTCGACAGGGCCTGAAGCTTTCTTT. Translating gives CASSSTGPEAFF.